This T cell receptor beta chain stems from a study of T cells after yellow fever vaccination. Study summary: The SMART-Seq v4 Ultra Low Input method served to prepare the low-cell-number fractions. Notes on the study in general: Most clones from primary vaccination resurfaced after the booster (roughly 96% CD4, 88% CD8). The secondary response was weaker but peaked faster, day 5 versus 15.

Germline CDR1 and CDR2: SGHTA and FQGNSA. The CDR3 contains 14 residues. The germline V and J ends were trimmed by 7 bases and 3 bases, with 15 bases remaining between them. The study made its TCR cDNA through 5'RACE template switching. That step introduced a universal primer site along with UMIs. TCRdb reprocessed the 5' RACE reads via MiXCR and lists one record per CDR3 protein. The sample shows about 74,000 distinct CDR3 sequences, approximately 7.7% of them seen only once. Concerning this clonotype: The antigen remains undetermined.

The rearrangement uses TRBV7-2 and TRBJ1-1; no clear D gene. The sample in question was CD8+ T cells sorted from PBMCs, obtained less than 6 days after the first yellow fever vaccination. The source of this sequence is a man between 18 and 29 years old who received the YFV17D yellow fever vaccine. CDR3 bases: TGTGCCAGCAAGAGGATGACCGACTACACTGAAGCTTTCTTT. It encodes CASKRMTDYTEAFF.